This T cell receptor beta chain was recovered during a study of T cells in Graves' hyperthyroidism and ophthalmopathy. General study results and limits: Most thyroid clonotypes expanded above 0.001 appeared in blood too.

It was over 9.5 ml of fresh peripheral blood that supplied the PBMCs. Amplified TCR beta CDR3 regions came from RNA transcripts. The HTBI primer set served for first-round RT-PCR of the TCR CDR3. TCRdb re-called the multiplex PCR reads through MiXCR, storing one row per CDR3 protein. The profile shows about 740,000 distinct CDR3 sequences, 13% to 15% of them singletons. Comments on this clonotype: Its antigen remains unknown.

Sequenced input: blood. The TCR originated in a young woman with Graves' hyperthyroidism.

The DNA for the CDR3 is TGCAGCGTTTCCTACCTTGGCACCGGGGAGCTGTTTTTT. This sequence encodes CSVSYLGTGELFF. The chain recombines TRBV29-1 with TRBJ2-2; D not certain. The germline V gene has CDR1 SQVTM and CDR2 ANQGSEA. CDR3 size: 13 residues. The ends were cut back, 5 bases at V and 4 bases at J, with 11 bases in the middle.